Sequencing of this T cell receptor beta chain was carried out in a study of OX40 agonist ivuxolimab in advanced cancers. About the study: Clinicians treated patients with ivuxolimab, an agonistic anti-OX40 (CD134) antibody. Patients were roughly 83% male with ages about 20 to 79, mean about 60. The study reported partial responses in three patients: one hepatocellular carcinoma, two cutaneous melanoma.

Notes on the study in general: Both CD4+ and CD8+ T cell populations in blood had undergone clonal expansion by week 6 at 0.1 to 3.0 mg/kg.

Some clones are missing from TCRdb's copy, which holds only in-frame ones; the method was immunoSEQ multiplex PCR. The sample has tens of thousands of clones, more than 70% seen once. Points on this clone: Antigen unknown.

This CDR3 has 13 residues. V lost 0 bases and J 8 bases, leaving 8 bases between the germline ends. Germline-derived CDR1 and CDR2 are LNHNV and YYDKDF (reference sequence). The V and J genes are TRBV15 and TRBJ2-1; D assignment may be TRBD1 or TRBD2 (5 bases each). This sample comprised CD4+ or CD8+ T cells sorted from blood, obtained in a trial of the OX40 agonist ivuxolimab. The receptor comes from an adult with an advanced solid tumor such as melanoma, head and neck, liver or kidney cancer. The CDR3 region is CATSRDQGDEQFF. The CDR3 nucleotides are TGTGCCACCAGCAGAGATCAGGGAGATGAGCAGTTCTTC.